These T cell receptor beta chains were read from a single sample in a study of CD8 T cells in Susac syndrome. TCRdb called the immunoSEQ multiplex PCR reads again in MiXCR, with one record for every CDR3 protein. The sample consists of roughly 170,000 distinct CDR3 sequences, roughly 92% of them appearing once. Input material: CD4+ T cells from PBMCs. Receptor source: a human donor with multiple sclerosis. CDR3s include the opening cysteine and the closing phenylalanine or tryptophan.

j_gene: TRBJ2-1
v_gene: TRBV5-1
CDR3aa: CASGSRTSGGNEQFF

j_gene: TRBJ2-7
v_gene: TRBV19
CDR3aa: CASSRTGSYEQYF

j_gene: TRBJ2-1
v_gene: TRBV20-1
CDR3aa: CSARVYYSYNEQFF

j_gene: TRBJ1-1
v_gene: TRBV27
CDR3aa: CASSSGRSNTEAFF

j_gene: TRBJ2-1
v_gene: TRBV20-1
CDR3aa: CSARDWGQGTYNEQFF

j_gene: TRBJ1-2
v_gene: TRBV24-1
CDR3aa: CATSEGGRLGYTF

j_gene: TRBJ1-2
v_gene: TRBV6-1
CDR3aa: CASSEDTGRGYTF

j_gene: TRBJ1-1
v_gene: TRBV30
CDR3aa: CACALNTEVFF

j_gene: TRBJ1-6
v_gene: TRBV3-1
CDR3aa: CASSQVELRKTPLHF

j_gene: TRBJ2-7
v_gene: TRBV6-2/TRBV6-3
CDR3aa: CAANQGALGEQYF

j_gene: TRBJ2-7
v_gene: TRBV28
CDR3aa: CASSGTTGASYEQYF

j_gene: TRBJ2-1
v_gene: TRBV25-1
CDR3aa: CASSDFGQTEQFF

j_gene: TRBJ1-2
v_gene: TRBV6-5
CDR3aa: CASRFITGNGGYTF

j_gene: TRBJ2-1
v_gene: TRBV12-3/TRBV12-4
CDR3aa: CASSLAGLLNEQFF

j_gene: TRBJ1-2
v_gene: TRBV7-2
CDR3aa: CASSLASDYGYTF

j_gene: TRBJ2-5
v_gene: TRBV20-1
CDR3aa: CSASVPNQETQYF

j_gene: TRBJ1-2
v_gene: TRBV14
CDR3aa: CASSPRVGQNYGYTF

j_gene: TRBJ1-2
v_gene: TRBV12-3/TRBV12-4
CDR3aa: CASRQTAGGGYTF

j_gene: TRBJ2-2
v_gene: TRBV11-2
CDR3aa: CASSWLGSGELFF

j_gene: TRBJ1-5
v_gene: TRBV5-6
CDR3aa: CASSSPGGPQHF

j_gene: TRBJ1-2
v_gene: TRBV5-6
CDR3aa: CASSSTGYGYTF

j_gene: TRBJ1-5
v_gene: TRBV3-1
CDR3aa: CASSQDRGTGRPQHF

j_gene: TRBJ1-2
v_gene: TRBV7-2
CDR3aa: CASSPRDRFYGYTF